This TCR beta chain derives from a study of blood T cell repertoires in COVID-19. Overall study context: The United States, Italy and Spain provided the acute and convalescent COVID-19 samples. T cells, B-cell-depleted T cells, or PBMCs supplied cDNA or gDNA.

This clone was counted only a few times. Germline-derived CDR1 and CDR2 are MRHNA and SNTAGT. Trimming removed 2 bases at V and 8 bases at J, with 6 bases between. The CDR3 has 12 residues. As originally analysed: The authors estimated nucleated cell counts from reference gene primer amplification. Measured with immunoSEQ multiplex PCR; TCRdb has only the in-frame clones, and not every one. That table is the source of V, J and clone size, and D and trimming were worked out from the DNA. Counted here are 85,000 to 95,000 clones, around 87% occurring once; the ten biggest clones make up approximately 7.4%.

This receptor was obtained from a human donor with acute or convalescent COVID-19. The donor label of this sample is uncertain. The J gene is TRBJ2-2, the V gene TRBV6-4; no clear D gene. Sequencing was carried out using peripheral blood. The CDR3 protein is CASSDPRGELFF. DNA of the CDR3: TGTGCCAGCAGTGACCCGCGGGGGGAGCTGTTTTTT.